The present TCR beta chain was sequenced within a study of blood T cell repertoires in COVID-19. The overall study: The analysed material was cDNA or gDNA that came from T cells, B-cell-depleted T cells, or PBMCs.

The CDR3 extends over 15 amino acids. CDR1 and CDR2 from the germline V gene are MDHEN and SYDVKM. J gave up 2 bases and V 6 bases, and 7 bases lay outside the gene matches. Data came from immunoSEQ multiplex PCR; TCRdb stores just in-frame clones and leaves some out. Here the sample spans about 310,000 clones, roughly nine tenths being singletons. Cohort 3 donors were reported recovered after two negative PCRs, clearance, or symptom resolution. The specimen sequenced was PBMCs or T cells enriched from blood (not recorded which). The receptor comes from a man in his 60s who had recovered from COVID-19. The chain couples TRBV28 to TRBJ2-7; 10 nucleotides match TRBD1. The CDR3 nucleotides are TGTGCCAGCAGCCGTGGACAGGGGGGGCCCTACGAGCAGTACTTC. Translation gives CASSRGQGGPYEQYF.